Listed here are 21 T cell receptor beta chains from one sample, sequenced in a study of OX40 agonist ivuxolimab in advanced cancers. Measured with immunoSEQ multiplex PCR; TCRdb has only the in-frame clones, and not every one. The repertoire holds over 55,000 clones, with 75% to 85% as singletons. The sequenced sample was CD4+ or CD8+ T cells sorted from blood, obtained in a trial of the OX40 agonist ivuxolimab. These receptors were collected from an adult with an advanced solid tumor such as melanoma, head and neck, liver or kidney cancer.

The V and J genes are TRBV4-3 and TRBJ2-1; 9 nucleotides line up with TRBD2. Germline lookup yields CDR1 LGHNA and CDR2 YSLEER. The CDR3 is 14 residues long. With 1 base clipped from V and 10 bases from J, the junction kept 5 bases outside the gene matches. The CDR3 is CASSQVGLAGEQFF. DNA for the CDR3: TGCGCCAGCAGCCAAGTTGGGCTAGCGGGAGAGCAGTTCTTC.

The chain is built from TRBV5-8 and TRBJ2-7; 9 nucleotides agree with TRBD1. The CDR3 covers 15 residues. Germline-derived CDR1 and CDR2 are SGHTS and YDEGEE. J was trimmed by 3 bases and V by 0 bases; bases with no gene match: 4. The CDR3 bases are TGTGCCAGCAGCTTGGGAGACAGGGGGTTCTACGAGCAGTACGTC. The encoded protein is CASSLGDRGFYEQYV.

The gene calls are TRBV7-9 and TRBJ2-5, with D tentatively TRBD2 (6 bases). The germline V and J ends were trimmed by 1 base and 2 bases, with 20 bases remaining between them. Germline values: CDR1 SEHNR, CDR2 FQNEAQ (reference sequence). This CDR3 is built from 18 residues. CDR3 DNA: TGTGCCAGCAGCTTAGAGGCCTGGAGGGACTCTTATCAAGAGACCCAGTACTTC. Its protein product is CASSLEAWRDSYQETQYF.

V is TRBV10-3 and J is TRBJ1-1; tentatively, D is TRBD1 (6 bases). The CDR3 runs 14 residues. Deletions cut 4 bases from V and 4 bases from J, with 13 bases between. The germline V gene has CDR1 ENHRY and CDR2 SYGVKD. The CDR3 region is CAISGNPGATEAFF. In DNA, the CDR3 is TGTGCCATCAGTGGCAACCCGGGGGCCACTGAAGCTTTCTTT.

The rearrangement uses TRBV12-5 and TRBJ1-2; D is unresolved. Germline CDR1 LGHNT, CDR2 FRNRAP. This CDR3 has 13 residues. V lost 2 bases, J lost 4 bases, and 8 bases lay in between. The CDR3 nucleotides read TGTGCTAGTGGTTTGAGGGAAGGCTATGGCTACACCTTC. This codes for CASGLREGYGYTF.

The chain combines TRBV7-2 with TRBJ2-7; 7 positions match TRBD2. With V trimmed by 5 bases and J by 7 bases, 11 bases remained unmatched. CDR1 and CDR2 (germline): SGHTA, FQGNSA. The CDR3 loop spans 14 amino acids. CDR3 sequence: CASSGLAGFGEQYF. The CDR3 DNA reads TGTGCCAGCAGCGGATTAGCGGGTTTCGGGGAGCAGTACTTC.

This clone was observed a handful of times. The chain recombines TRBV19 with TRBJ2-1; no clear D gene. Germline CDR1 and CDR2: LNHDA and SQIVND (reference sequence). The CDR3 covers 14 residues. Trimming pared 0 bases from V and 5 bases from J, leaving 8 bases between. CDR3 in DNA: TGTGCCAGTAGTATAGATCCAGGCCACAATGAGCAGTTCTTC. Its translation is CASSIDPGHNEQFF.

This chain links TRBV5-8 with TRBJ1-1; D possibly corresponds to TRBD1 (5 bases). Trimming pared 1 base from V and 5 bases from J, leaving 12 bases between. The CDR3 is 14 amino acids. Germline V gene sequence: CDR1 SGHTS, CDR2 YDEGEE. The CDR3 loop is CASSLRGRVTEAFF. The CDR3 DNA sequence: TGTGCCAGCAGCTTGAGGGGAAGAGTGACTGAAGCTTTCTTT.

The genes are TRBV7-2 and TRBJ2-6; TRBD1 aligns across 7 bases. Germline-derived CDR1 and CDR2 are SGHTA and FQGNSA. The CDR3 sequence is 18 residues long. The junction had 11 bases not matched to a gene; V was cut back by 6 bases and J by 0 bases. CDR3: CASRRTGVVSSGANVLTF. CDR3 bases: TGTGCCAGCAGAAGAACAGGGGTTGTGAGCTCTGGGGCCAACGTCCTGACTTTC.

The chain uses TRBV7-9 and TRBJ2-5, with 7 bases matching TRBD2. From germline, CDR1 is SEHNR and CDR2 FQNEAQ (reference sequence). The CDR3 is 14 amino acids. With V trimmed by 2 bases and J by 4 bases, 4 bases remained unmatched. CDR3 in amino acids: CASSLMTSTETQYF. The CDR3 DNA reads TGTGCCAGCAGCTTAATGACTAGCACAGAGACCCAGTACTTC.

The rearrangement uses TRBV5-1 and TRBJ2-5; TRBD2 matches 13 bases. The CDR3 spans 17 residues. Germline V gives CDR1 SGHRS, CDR2 YFSETQ. The V segment lost 2 bases and the J segment 5 bases; nucleotides outside the gene matches: 9. This chain's CDR3 is CASSFAGTSGEGETQYF. CDR3 bases: TGCGCCAGCAGCTTCGCAGGGACTAGCGGGGAGGGGGAGACCCAGTACTTC.

The gene calls are TRBV30 and TRBJ2-5, with D hard to call. In germline, CDR1 is GTSNPN, CDR2 SVGIG (reference sequence). V was cut by 0 bases and J by 6 bases, with 8 bases left in between. The CDR3 covers 12 residues. The DNA of the CDR3 is TGTGCCTGGAGTGTGGGCAGCAAGACCCAGTACTTC. It is translated as CAWSVGSKTQYF.

The chain combines TRBV5-1 with TRBJ2-3; 9 bases fit TRBD1. The V gene end was trimmed by 5 bases and the J gene end by 4 bases; junction bases not matched to a gene: 8. There are 15 residues in the CDR3. Germline-derived CDR1 and CDR2 are SGHRS and YFSETQ. CDR3 residues: CASSTGTGPPDTQYF. CDR3 DNA: TGCGCCAGCAGTACCGGGACAGGGCCCCCAGATACGCAGTATTTT.

The chain uses TRBV7-2 and TRBJ2-1, with TRBD1 identical over 9 bases. The V gene end was trimmed by 5 bases and the J gene end by 6 bases; junction bases not matched to a gene: 8. CDR1 and CDR2 (germline): SGHTA, FQGNSA. The CDR3 has 15 residues. In nucleotides, the CDR3 is TGTGCCAGCAGCCACACACAGGGGGCCGTCAATGAGCAGTTCTTC. Protein: CASSHTQGAVNEQFF. Full variable domain (rest looked up from reference TRBV7-2 and TRBJ2-1): GAGVSQSPSNKVTEKGKDVELRCDPISGHTALYWYRQSLGQGLEFLIYFQGNSAPDKSGLPSDRFSAERTGGSVSTLTIQRTQQEDSAVYLCASSHTQGAVNEQFFGPGTRLTVL.

The chain combines TRBV30 with TRBJ1-1; 10 bases are shared with TRBD1. This CDR3 has 17 residues. V dropped 0 bases and J dropped 2; count of bases not matched to a gene: 9. Germline assignment: CDR1 GTSNPN and CDR2 SVGIG (reference sequence). The CDR3 DNA reads as TGTGCCTGGAGTGTACTCTTCCGGACAGGGGGAAACACTGAAGCTTTCTTT. The encoded protein is CAWSVLFRTGGNTEAFF. Drawing the rest from reference TRBV30 and TRBJ1-1, the complete variable domain is SQTIHQWPATLVQPVGSPLSLECTVEGTSNPNLYWYRQAAGRGLQLLFYSVGIGQISSEVPQNLSASRPQDRQFILSSKKLLLSDSGFYLCAWSVLFRTGGNTEAFFGQGTRLTVV.

The V call is TRBV10-1, the J call TRBJ2-1; the D gene is possibly TRBD1 (6 bases). V was trimmed by 8 bases and J by 0 bases, leaving 20 bases between them. CDR1 and CDR2 (germline): WNHNN, SYGVQD (reference sequence). The CDR3 extends over 17 amino acids. Here the CDR3 reads CASVTTGTNSSYNEQFF. The CDR3 DNA follows: TGCGCCAGCGTCACGACCGGGACAAATAGCTCCTACAATGAGCAGTTCTTC.

This clone appeared a few times. This chain joins TRBV7-9 and TRBJ2-3, with D possibly TRBD2 on 5 matching bases. The germline gives CDR1 SEHNR, CDR2 FQNEAQ (reference sequence). CDR3 length: 13 residues. V lost 2 bases and J 8 bases, leaving 11 bases between the germline ends. CDR3: CASSLNSEVTQYF. CDR3 DNA: TGTGCCAGCAGCTTAAATTCGGAGGTTACGCAGTATTTT.

DNA of the CDR3: TGTGCCAGCAGTTACAGGAACACCGGGGAGCTGTTTTTT. This sequence encodes CASSYRNTGELFF. V and J are TRBV2 and TRBJ2-2, with unresolved D. V lost 5 bases and J lost 1, with 5 bases in between. The CDR3 contains 13 residues. Germline V gene sequence: CDR1 SNHLY, CDR2 FYNNEI.

This chain uses TRBV2 with TRBJ2-1, with 15 bases matching TRBD2. V lost 7 bases to trimming and J lost 2 bases; unmatched junction nucleotides: 6. The germline V gene has CDR1 SNHLY and CDR2 FYNNEI. The CDR3 contains 17 residues. The CDR3 DNA is TGTGCCAGCAAAGGACTAGCGGGGGGGGCCCCCTACAATGAGCAGTTCTTC. The encoded protein is CASKGLAGGAPYNEQFF.

The genes are TRBV27 and TRBJ1-2; possibly TRBD1 for D (5 bases). V lost 4 bases to trimming and J lost 5 bases, with 11 bases between them. This CDR3 comprises 13 residues. Per the germline V gene, CDR1 is MNHEY and CDR2 is SMNVEV (reference sequence). This CDR3 is CASSSIQGYGYTF. CDR3 in DNA: TGTGCCAGCAGTTCTATCCAGGGATATGGCTACACCTTC.

This rearrangement joins TRBV5-4 to TRBJ2-5; D remains ambiguous. The V end was cut by 0 bases, the J end by 5 bases, with 11 bases between. The CDR3 has 14 amino acids. Germline assignment: CDR1 SGHNT and CDR2 YYREEE (reference sequence). The CDR3 region has the DNA TGTGCCAGCAGCTTGGAGGGCCTCGGGGAGACCCAGTACTTC. It yields the protein CASSLEGLGETQYF.